This T cell receptor beta chain was captured by sequencing in a study of T cell repertoires in cytomegalovirus infection. Overall study: Alongside well-studied HLA-B-restricted CMV epitopes, recently identified HLA-C-restricted CMV epitopes were also used. Matching HLA type and CMV infection were both indicated by public TCR beta signatures.

This CDR3 comprises 15 residues. Germline loops: CDR1 MNHEY, CDR2 SVGAGI. Trimming took 6 bases from V and 1 from J, leaving 15 bases between them. Study-wide findings and caveats: What dominated the ex vivo response were HLA-C-restricted CMV-specific TCR beta clonotypes. The cumulative frequency of public TCR beta families distinguished individuals who carried CMV together with the relevant HLA.

This clonotype was picked up a small number of times. Its antigen is unidentified. MiXCR, run by TCRdb on the reads, gives a single entry per CDR3 protein. There are approximately 990,000 distinct CDR3 sequences in the sample; roughly 30% occur only once, and around an eighth lies in the top ten. The chain has TRBV6-5 and TRBJ1-1; D is possibly TRBD1 (6 bases). Specimen: cultured CD8+ T cells from PBMCs, collected from culture after CMV antigen stimulation. This TCR came from a human donor in good health (CMV status not recorded). Some clones in this sample may be carry-over from other donors' samples. The DNA of the CDR3 is TGTGCCAGCAGAGGACCAGGGGCCCCGAACACTGAAGCTTTCTTT. This gives the protein CASRGPGAPNTEAFF.